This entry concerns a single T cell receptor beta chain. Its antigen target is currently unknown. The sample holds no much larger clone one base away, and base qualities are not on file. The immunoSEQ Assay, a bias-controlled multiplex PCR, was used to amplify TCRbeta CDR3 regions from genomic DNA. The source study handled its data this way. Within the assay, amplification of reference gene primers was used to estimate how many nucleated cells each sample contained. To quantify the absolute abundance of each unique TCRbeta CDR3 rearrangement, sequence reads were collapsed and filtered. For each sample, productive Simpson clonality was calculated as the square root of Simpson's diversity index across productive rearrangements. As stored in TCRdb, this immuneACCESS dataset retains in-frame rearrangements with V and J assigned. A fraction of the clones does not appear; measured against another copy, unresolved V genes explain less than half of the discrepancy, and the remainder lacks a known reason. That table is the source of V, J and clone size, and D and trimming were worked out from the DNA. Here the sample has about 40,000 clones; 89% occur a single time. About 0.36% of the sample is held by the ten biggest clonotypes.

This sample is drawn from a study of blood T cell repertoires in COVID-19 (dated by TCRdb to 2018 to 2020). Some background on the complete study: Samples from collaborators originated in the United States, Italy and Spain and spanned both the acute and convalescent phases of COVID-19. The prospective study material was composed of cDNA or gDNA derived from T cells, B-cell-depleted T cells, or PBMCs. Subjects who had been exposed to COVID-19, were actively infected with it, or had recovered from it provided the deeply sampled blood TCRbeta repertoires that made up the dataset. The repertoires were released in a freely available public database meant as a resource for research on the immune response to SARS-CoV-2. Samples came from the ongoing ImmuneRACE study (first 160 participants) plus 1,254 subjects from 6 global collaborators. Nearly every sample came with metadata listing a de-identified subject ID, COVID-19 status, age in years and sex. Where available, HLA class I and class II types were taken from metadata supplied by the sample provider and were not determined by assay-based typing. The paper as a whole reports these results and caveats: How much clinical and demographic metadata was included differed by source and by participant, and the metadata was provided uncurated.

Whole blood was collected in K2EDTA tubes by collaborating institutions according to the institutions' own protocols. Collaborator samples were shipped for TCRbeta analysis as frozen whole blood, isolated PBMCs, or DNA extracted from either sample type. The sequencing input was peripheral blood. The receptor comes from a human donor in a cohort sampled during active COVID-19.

CDR3 loop: CAISGQGGTTEAFF. In nucleotides, the sequence is TGTGCCATCAGTGGACAGGGAGGTACCACTGAAGCTTTCTTT. The receptor chain draws on TRBV10-3 and TRBJ1-1, and 7 junction bases match TRBD1. CDR1 ENHRY and CDR2 SYGVKD were looked up in the germline V gene. Including the terminal cysteine and phenylalanine, the CDR3 comprises 14 residues. The DNA shown is the 42-base CDR3, in frame from base 1. V has 4 bases trimmed and J has 4 bases trimmed; junction bases matching no gene number 6.